The 22 T cell receptor beta chains below come from one sample, sequenced in a study of T cell changes during pregnancy in multiple sclerosis. Sequencing used immunoSEQ multiplex PCR; TCRdb keeps in-frame clones, though not all of them. The sample has 20,000 to 25,000 clones, more than 70% seen once. The sample was CD8+ T cells from peripheral blood mononuclear cells, taken before pregnancy. These receptors were taken from a female donor with multiple sclerosis, enrolled in a pregnancy study.

The table lists this clone with a few counts. The chain carries TRBV2 and TRBJ1-4, with D unclear. This CDR3 has 14 residues. V was trimmed by 4 bases and J by 4 bases, leaving 10 bases between them. From germline, CDR1 is SNHLY and CDR2 FYNNEI. The CDR3, as DNA: TGTGCCAGCAGTGGAATAGCGATTAATGAAAAACTGTTTTTT. Translating gives CASSGIAINEKLFF.

V gene TRBV27 combines with J gene TRBJ2-7, with 7 positions matching TRBD1. The CDR3 sequence is 12 residues long. Losses at the gene ends were 4 bases for V and 3 bases for J; bases not matched to a gene: 0. Germline V gene sequence: CDR1 MNHEY, CDR2 SMNVEV (reference sequence). This CDR3 reads CASSYRGYEQYF. Written as DNA, the CDR3 is TGTGCCAGCAGTTACAGGGGCTACGAGCAGTACTTC.

The J gene is TRBJ1-1, the V gene TRBV6-1; 7 nucleotides line up with TRBD1. The trim removed 11 bases at V and 3 bases at J, leaving 9 bases unmatched. The CDR3 runs to 13 residues. Germline V gene sequence: CDR1 MNHNS, CDR2 SASEGT. CDR3 in DNA: TGTGCCGTTACAGGGGTAGGGGACACTGAAGCTTTCTTT. Protein: CAVTGVGDTEAFF.

The sample holds one count of this clone. The V and J genes are TRBV9 and TRBJ2-5; a weak D match, TRBD1 (6 bases). CDR1 SGDLS and CDR2 YYNGEE come from the germline V gene. The CDR3 runs to 14 residues. Trimming stripped 3 bases from V and 4 bases from J, with 13 bases between. CDR3 DNA sequence: TGTGCCAGCAGCGCAATTACAGGGTCAGAGACCCAGTACTTC. Protein product: CASSAITGSETQYF.

The chain employs TRBV28 and TRBJ2-7; TRBD1 matches at 8 bases. This CDR3 is built from 14 residues. V lost 8 bases to trimming and J lost 0 bases; unmatched junction nucleotides: 6. Germline V gives CDR1 MDHEN, CDR2 SYDVKM. CDR3 nucleotide sequence: TGTGCCAGCTCCGAAACAGGGGGCTCCTACGAGCAGTACTTC. Translating gives CASSETGGSYEQYF.

J is TRBJ1-1 and V is TRBV10-3; a possible D gene is TRBD1 (6 bases). This CDR3 has 14 residues. Per germline, CDR1 ENHRY and CDR2 SYGVKD. With 5 bases removed from V and 1 base from J, the gap between germline ends came to 11 bases. CDR3 residues: CAISPGQRNTEAFF. CDR3 nucleotide sequence: TGTGCCATCAGTCCCGGACAGAGGAACACTGAAGCTTTCTTT.

The chain recombines TRBV28 with TRBJ1-1; D not resolved. V dropped 4 bases and J dropped 5 bases, with 14 bases sitting between them. This CDR3 region has 14 residues. Looked up from germline, CDR1 is MDHEN and CDR2 is SYDVKM. DNA of the CDR3: TGTGCCAGCAGTTCACCGTACGTGGAGACTGAAGCTTTCTTT. Translated: CASSSPYVETEAFF.

The chain employs TRBV28 and TRBJ2-1, with D hard to call. V lost 1 base and J lost 8, with 15 bases in between. The CDR3 has 15 amino acids. Germline-derived CDR1 and CDR2 are MDHEN and SYDVKM. The CDR3 region has the DNA TGTGCCAGCAGTTTATTGGTAGAACCAACCCATGAGCAGTTCTTC. Protein: CASSLLVEPTHEQFF.

The CDR3, as DNA: TGTGCCAGCACCGGACAGGACTCTGGAAACACCATATATTTT. Protein: CASTGQDSGNTIYF. This sequence joins TRBV2 and TRBJ1-3, with 7 bases matching TRBD1. Germline V gene sequence: CDR1 SNHLY, CDR2 FYNNEI. V dropped 7 bases and J dropped 0; count of bases not matched to a gene: 3. The CDR3 covers 14 residues. Combining the CDR3 with reference TRBV2 and TRBJ1-3 gives the whole variable domain EPEVTQTPSHQVTQMGQEVILRCVPISNHLYFYWYRQILGQKVEFLVSFYNNEISEKSEIFDDQFSVERPDGSNFTLKIRSTKLEDSAMYFCASTGQDSGNTIYFGEGSWLTVV.

The rearrangement joins TRBV10-1 to TRBJ2-1; D is possibly TRBD2 (5 bases). The germline gives CDR1 WNHNN, CDR2 SYGVQD (reference sequence). With 3 bases removed from V and 3 bases from J, the gap between germline ends came to 12 bases. The CDR3 runs 15 residues. In DNA form, the CDR3 reads TGCGCCAGCAGTGACAGTCTAGCCGGCTACAATGAGCAGTTCTTC. Translated: CASSDSLAGYNEQFF.

The V and J genes are TRBV4-2 and TRBJ2-5, with 12 bases matching TRBD2. J was trimmed by 0 bases and V by 2 bases; bases with no gene match: 13. The CDR3 consists of 20 residues. CDR1 is LGHNA, CDR2 YNFKEQ, per germline. The CDR3 coding sequence is TGTGCCAGCAGCCAAAGTCTTAGAGGACTAGCGGGGCAGTACCAAGAGACCCAGTACTTC. It encodes CASSQSLRGLAGQYQETQYF.

The V call is TRBV4-1, the J call TRBJ2-7; D is possibly TRBD2 (6 bases). Looked up from germline, CDR1 is MGHRA and CDR2 is YSYEKL. V lost 1 base and J lost 0, with 10 bases in between. The CDR3 has 15 amino acids. CDR3: CASSQGLGSSYEQYF. CDR3 bases: TGCGCCAGCAGCCAAGGACTAGGTAGCTCCTACGAGCAGTACTTC.

The V call is TRBV19, the J call TRBJ2-7; 8 nucleotides match TRBD2. In germline, CDR1 is LNHDA, CDR2 SQIVND (reference sequence). The CDR3 sequence is 14 residues long. Trimming cost V 9 bases and J 2 bases; bases outside gene matches: 9. CDR3 in DNA: TGTGCCAGGCTTCTCGCGGGAGGAACCTACGAGCAGTACTTC. Translating it yields CARLLAGGTYEQYF. The full variable domain, its missing parts supplied by reference TRBV19 and TRBJ2-7, is DGGITQSPKYLFRKEGQNVTLSCEQNLNHDAMYWYRQDPGQGLRLIYYSQIVNDFQKGDIAEGYSVSREKKESFPLTVTSAQKNPTAFYLCARLLAGGTYEQYFGPGTRLTVT.

CDR3 residues: CASSLQQGRMETQYF. In DNA form, the CDR3 reads TGTGCCAGCAGCCTCCAACAGGGAAGGATGGAGACCCAGTACTTC. This sequence joins TRBV27 and TRBJ2-5, with D tentatively TRBD1 (6 bases). V was trimmed by 6 bases and J by 5 bases, leaving 19 bases between them. The V gene's germline CDR1 is MNHEY and CDR2 SMNVEV (reference sequence). This CDR3 spans 15 amino acids.

This sequence joins TRBV4-1 and TRBJ2-2; 10 bases align to TRBD1. This CDR3 contains 21 residues. CDR1 and CDR2 (germline): MGHRA, YSYEKL. V shed 0 bases and J 1 base; nucleotides not matched to a gene: 14. CDR3 in amino acids: CASSQEGTGDLSLLNTGELFF. DNA of the CDR3: TGCGCCAGCAGCCAAGAGGGGACAGGGGACCTTTCTTTACTGAACACCGGGGAGCTGTTTTTT.

The chain uses TRBV6-1 and TRBJ2-2; D might be TRBD1 (6 bases). Germline V lookup: CDR1 MNHNS, CDR2 SASEGT. The CDR3 is made up of 15 amino acids. The V and J ends lost 7 bases and 3 bases respectively, with 15 bases between them. CDR3: CASNYRERDTGELFF. The CDR3 nucleotides are TGTGCCAGCAACTACAGGGAAAGGGACACCGGGGAGCTGTTTTTT.

The chain recombines TRBV25-1 with TRBJ2-1, with D hard to call. V gave up 2 bases and J gave up 7 bases, with 18 bases separating them. Germline values: CDR1 MGHDK, CDR2 SYGVNS. The CDR3 is 16 amino acids. The CDR3, as DNA: TGTGCCAGCAGTGAACTCACGGCTCCTAGTCGAAATGAGCAGTTCTTC. Residues: CASSELTAPSRNEQFF. Together with reference TRBV25-1 and TRBJ2-1, the CDR3 gives the full variable domain: EADIYQTPRYLVIGTGKKITLECSQTMGHDKMYWYQQDPGMELHLIHYSYGVNSTEKGDLSSESTVSRIRTEHFPLTLESARPSHTSQYLCASSELTAPSRNEQFFGPGTRLTVL.

The rearrangement uses TRBV13 and TRBJ2-7; 8 nucleotides agree with TRBD2. CDR1 is PRHDT, CDR2 FYEKMQ, per germline (reference sequence). This CDR3 has 13 amino acids. The V gene end was trimmed by 5 bases and the J gene end by 3 bases; junction bases not matched to a gene: 3. Written as DNA, the CDR3 is TGTGCCAGCAGCCCCGCGGGGGGCTACGAGCAGTACTTC. Translating gives CASSPAGGYEQYF.

CDR3: CASSAGGSTDTQYF. For the CDR3, the DNA is TGTGCCAGCAGCGCGGGCGGGAGCACAGATACGCAGTATTTT. V and J are TRBV9 and TRBJ2-3, with D perhaps matching TRBD2 (5 bases). Germline V CDR1 and CDR2: SGDLS, YYNGEE. V was pared by 3 bases and J by 0 bases, with 8 bases between. This CDR3 is 14 amino acids long.

This clone was recorded a few times. This sequence joins TRBV5-4 and TRBJ2-7, with TRBD2 as a possible D gene (5 bases). CDR3 length: 16 residues. Germline V CDR1 and CDR2: SGHNT, YYREEE (reference sequence). V lost 7 bases, J lost 1 base, and 21 bases lay in between. The CDR3 DNA follows: TGTGCCAGCCACCCCGCCGGAGACTACCCTTCCTACGAGCAGTACTTC. Its protein is CASHPAGDYPSYEQYF.

This chain uses TRBV4-3 with TRBJ2-1; 7 nucleotides align to TRBD1. The CDR3 is made up of 15 amino acids. V shed 4 bases, J shed 2 bases, and the junction held 5 bases outside the gene matches. Germline V CDR1 and CDR2: LGHNA, YSLEER. The CDR3 is CASSPWQGAYNEQFF. CDR3 DNA: TGCGCCAGCAGCCCCTGGCAGGGGGCCTACAATGAGCAGTTCTTC.

The chain carries TRBV6-1 and TRBJ1-2; 8 bases align to TRBD1. The CDR3 contains 15 residues. Germline V gene data show CDR1 as MNHNS and CDR2 as SASEGT. V was clipped by 1 base and J by 5 bases; unmatched bases: 6. The CDR3 region has the DNA TGTGCCAGCAGTGAAGGGACAGGGTTAGATTATGGCTACACCTTC. It codes for CASSEGTGLDYGYTF.